The entry below describes one TCR beta chain. Its antigen remains unidentified. Time point indicated: persistent/refractory GD, antithyroid drugs over 5 years with positive TRAb. Researchers made the TCR library from RNA that was extracted from PBMCs. The sample is drawn from a study of regulatory T cells in long-lasting Graves disease. CDR3 regions were amplified by Arm-PCR using iRepertoire HTBI primers to build TCR beta libraries. TCRdb re-called the multiplex PCR reads with MiXCR, one entry per CDR3 protein. The sample includes around 450,000 distinct CDR3 sequences, 20% to 25% of them seen just once. Study conclusions and caveats: Clonotypes that were public and shared totalled approximately 3,000 in persistent patients versus around 1,000 in new patients. TCR diversity was lower in persistent than newly diagnosed Graves' disease.

Trimming took 2 bases from V and 0 from J, leaving 12 bases between them. Germline CDR1 and CDR2: DFQATT and SNEGSKA (reference sequence). The CDR3 consists of 15 residues. This chain connects TRBV20-1 to TRBJ2-3; D gene uncertain. The sequence was collected from a female donor with Graves disease. The material sequenced was peripheral blood mononuclear cells (PBMCs), taken when the disease was refractory, from a patient treated with antithyroid drugs. CDR3 bases: TGCAGTGCTAGACTTCTAGGGTTGAGCACAGATACGCAGTATTTT. The encoded protein is CSARLLGLSTDTQYF.